These 11 T cell receptor beta chains originate from one sample sequenced in a study of blood T cell repertoires in COVID-19. Assay used: immunoSEQ multiplex PCR; TCRdb lists only in-frame clones, some missing. The sample has around 220,000 clones, 84% seen once. Sequencing was performed on PBMCs or T cells enriched from blood (not recorded which). These receptors were taken from a middle-aged woman who had recovered from COVID-19.

This clone appeared once. The chain uses TRBV7-9 and TRBJ2-7, with TRBD2 matching 12 bases. This CDR3 is 14 amino acids long. Trimming removed 1 base from V and 7 bases from J; junction bases left unmatched: 2. Germline V gene sequence: CDR1 SEHNR, CDR2 FQNEAQ (reference sequence). For the CDR3, the DNA is TGTGCCAGCAGCTTAGGACTAGCGGGAGAAGAGCAGTACTTC. Its protein is CASSLGLAGEEQYF.

The J gene is TRBJ2-7, the V gene TRBV5-1; D ambiguous. Deletions cut 2 bases from V and 2 bases from J, with 8 bases between. The CDR3 sequence is 13 residues long. Germline CDR1 and CDR2: SGHRS and YFSETQ. The CDR3 region is CASSLGAAYEQYF. CDR3 DNA: TGCGCCAGCAGCTTAGGCGCGGCCTACGAGCAGTACTTC.

The chain joins TRBV18 to TRBJ1-2; D is perhaps TRBD1 (5 bases). The CDR3 consists of 14 residues. Germline V gives CDR1 KGHSH, CDR2 LQKENI. V lost 2 bases and J lost 6, with 13 bases in between. The CDR3 nucleotides read TGTGCCAGCTCACCAATGCGGGGCGGACATGGCTACACCTTC. This sequence encodes CASSPMRGGHGYTF.

The V and J genes are TRBV5-1 and TRBJ1-3, with no clear D. This CDR3 has 14 residues. Germline CDR1 reads SGHRS; CDR2 reads YFSETQ. Trimming stripped 0 bases from V and 4 bases from J, with 8 bases between. The CDR3 loop reads CASSLGGHGNTIYF. CDR3 nucleotides: TGCGCCAGCAGCTTGGGTGGGCACGGAAACACCATATATTTT.

The chain recombines TRBV11-2 with TRBJ2-3; tentative D call: TRBD2 (5 bases). Germline V gene sequence: CDR1 SGHAT, CDR2 FQNNGV. Trimming cost V 0 bases and J 0 bases, with 16 bases left between them. This CDR3 comprises 18 residues. The DNA of the CDR3 is TGTGCCAGCAGCTTAGATCTAGGCGGGTCCCCTAGCACAGATACGCAGTATTTT. Amino acid sequence: CASSLDLGGSPSTDTQYF.

The V gene is TRBV12-5, the J gene TRBJ2-1; 8 nucleotides line up with TRBD2. Germline lookup yields CDR1 LGHNT and CDR2 FRNRAP. V gave up 0 bases and J gave up 4 bases; unmatched junction bases: 5. The CDR3 runs to 16 residues. This CDR3 reads CASGLVLSGVYNEQFF. Written as DNA, the CDR3 is TGTGCTAGTGGTTTGGTACTTAGCGGGGTATACAATGAGCAGTTCTTC.

V usage is TRBV6-7 and J usage is TRBJ2-5; TRBD2 matches at 7 bases. Being an ORF, TRBV6-7 has a function that is uncertain. The CDR3 contains 16 residues. The trim removed 3 bases at V and 4 bases at J, leaving 11 bases unmatched. Here the CDR3 DNA reads TGTGCCAGCAGTTATCGGGAGGCCCAGGAGGCAGAGACCCAGTACTTC. This gives the protein CASSYREAQEAETQYF.

The chain links TRBV10-3 to TRBJ2-3; TRBD1 might be the D (6 bases). In germline, CDR1 is ENHRY, CDR2 SYGVKD. This CDR3 is 16 amino acids long. Trimming left V 4 bases short and J 0 bases short, with 14 bases between. The CDR3 spells CAISALGHPSTDTQYF. The CDR3 region has the DNA TGTGCCATCAGTGCCTTGGGACATCCTAGCACAGATACGCAGTATTTT.

The CDR3 sequence: CASSPGGWREAGWKTQYF. The CDR3 DNA is TGCGCCAGCAGCCCAGGGGGTTGGCGGGAGGCCGGGTGGAAGACCCAGTACTTC. The chain recombines TRBV4-1 with TRBJ2-5; D is perhaps TRBD2 (8 bases). The germline V gene has CDR1 MGHRA and CDR2 YSYEKL. The CDR3 totals 18 residues. The germline V and J ends were trimmed by 4 bases and 6 bases, with 27 bases remaining between them.

The V call is TRBV9, the J call TRBJ1-4, with D perhaps TRBD1 (5 bases). The V end was cut by 0 bases, the J end by 7 bases, with 10 bases between. This CDR3 contains 14 residues. CDR1 is SGDLS, CDR2 YYNGEE, per germline. CDR3 loop: CASSVGGESEKLFF. In nucleotides, the CDR3 is TGTGCCAGCAGCGTAGGGGGGGAGTCTGAAAAACTGTTTTTT.

This sequence joins TRBV19 and TRBJ2-5; D might be TRBD1 (7 bases). Germline CDR1 and CDR2: LNHDA and SQIVND (reference sequence). This CDR3 spans 16 amino acids. Trimming shortened V by 1 base and J by 4 bases, and 16 bases separated the two germline ends. The DNA of the CDR3 is TGTGCCAGTAGTATAGTAGGCGGAGGGGGCAGAGAGACCCAGTACTTC. Translating it yields CASSIVGGGGRETQYF.